The TCR beta chain under discussion was sequenced for a study of glioma-infiltrating T cells after dendritic cell vaccination. Time point described: after dendritic cell vaccination, including at tumor progression/relapse. No glioblastoma patient carried an isocitrate dehydrogenase mutation. Study-wide findings and caveats: Estimated pretreatment TIL content predicted outcome after dendritic cell vaccination.

Input was approximately 1.8 ug genomic DNA, or all available if less. The protocol was immunoSEQ multiplex PCR, while the TCRdb copy is restricted to in-frame clones and leaves out a portion. The table has 100,000 or so clones, roughly 90% seen once. As for this clone: What it binds is unknown.

CDR3 length: 15 amino acids. The germline gives CDR1 SEHNR, CDR2 FQNEAQ (reference sequence). After removal of 1 base from V and 0 bases from J, the junction contained 1 base not matched to a gene. Sequenced material: blood, taken after dendritic cell vaccination. V is TRBV7-9 and J is TRBJ2-7; 9 bases map to TRBD1. This TCR was sampled from a human donor with glioblastoma. CDR3 nucleotides: TGTGCCAGCAGCTTAGAGGGACAGGGCTCCTACGAGCAGTACTTC. Translated: CASSLEGQGSYEQYF.